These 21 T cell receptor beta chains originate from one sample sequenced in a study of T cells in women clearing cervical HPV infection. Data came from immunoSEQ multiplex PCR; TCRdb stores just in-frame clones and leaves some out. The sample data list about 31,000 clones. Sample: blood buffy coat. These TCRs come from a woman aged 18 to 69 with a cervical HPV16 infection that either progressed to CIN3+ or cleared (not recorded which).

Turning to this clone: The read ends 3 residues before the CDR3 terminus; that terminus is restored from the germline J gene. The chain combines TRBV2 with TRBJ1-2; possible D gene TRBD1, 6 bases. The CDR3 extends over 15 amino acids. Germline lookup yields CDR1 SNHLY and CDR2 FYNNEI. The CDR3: CASASGGGARDTYTF. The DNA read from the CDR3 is TGTGCCAGCGCCAGTGGCGGGGGGGCCAGGGATACC.

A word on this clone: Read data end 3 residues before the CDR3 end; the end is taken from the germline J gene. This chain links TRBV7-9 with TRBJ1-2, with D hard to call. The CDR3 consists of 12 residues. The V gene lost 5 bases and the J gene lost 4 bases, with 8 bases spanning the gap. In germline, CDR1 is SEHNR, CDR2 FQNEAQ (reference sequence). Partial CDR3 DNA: TGTGCCAGCAGCGTAGATCTCTATGGC. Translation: CASSVDLYG. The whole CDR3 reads CASSVDLYGYTF.

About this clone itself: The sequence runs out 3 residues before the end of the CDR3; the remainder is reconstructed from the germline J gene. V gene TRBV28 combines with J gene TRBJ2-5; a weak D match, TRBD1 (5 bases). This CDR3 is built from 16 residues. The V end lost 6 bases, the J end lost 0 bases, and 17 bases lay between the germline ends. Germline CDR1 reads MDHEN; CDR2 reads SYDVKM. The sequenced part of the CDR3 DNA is TGTGCCAGCAGACCCGACAGACAGCTGTACCAAGAGACC. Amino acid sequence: CASRPDRQLYQET. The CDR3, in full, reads CASRPDRQLYQETQYF. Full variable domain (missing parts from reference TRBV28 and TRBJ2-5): DVKVTQSSRYLVKRTGEKVFLECVQDMDHENMFWYRQDPGLGLRLIYFSYDVKMKEKGDIPEGYSVSREKKERFSLILESASTNQTSMYLCASRPDRQLYQETQYFGPGTRLLVL.

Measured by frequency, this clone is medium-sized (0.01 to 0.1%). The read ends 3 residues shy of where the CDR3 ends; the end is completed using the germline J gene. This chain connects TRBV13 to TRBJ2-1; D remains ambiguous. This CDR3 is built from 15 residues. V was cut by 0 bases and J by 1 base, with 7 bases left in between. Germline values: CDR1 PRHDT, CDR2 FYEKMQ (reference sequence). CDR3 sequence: CASSLGGWSYNEQFF. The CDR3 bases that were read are TGTGCCAGCAGCTTAGGGGGCTGGTCCTACAATGAG. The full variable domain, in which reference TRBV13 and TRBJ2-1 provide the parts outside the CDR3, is AAGVIQSPRHLIKEKRETATLKCYPIPRHDTVYWYQQGPGQDPQFLISFYEKMQSDKGSIPDRFSAQQFSDYHSELNMSSLELGDSALYFCASSLGGWSYNEQFFGPGTRLTVL.

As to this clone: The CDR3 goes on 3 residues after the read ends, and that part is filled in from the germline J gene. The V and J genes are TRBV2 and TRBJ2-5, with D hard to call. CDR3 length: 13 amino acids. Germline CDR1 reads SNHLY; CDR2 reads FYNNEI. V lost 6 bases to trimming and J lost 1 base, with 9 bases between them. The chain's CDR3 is CASSDNSQETQYF. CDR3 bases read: TGTGCCAGCAGCGACAACTCCCAAGAGACC.

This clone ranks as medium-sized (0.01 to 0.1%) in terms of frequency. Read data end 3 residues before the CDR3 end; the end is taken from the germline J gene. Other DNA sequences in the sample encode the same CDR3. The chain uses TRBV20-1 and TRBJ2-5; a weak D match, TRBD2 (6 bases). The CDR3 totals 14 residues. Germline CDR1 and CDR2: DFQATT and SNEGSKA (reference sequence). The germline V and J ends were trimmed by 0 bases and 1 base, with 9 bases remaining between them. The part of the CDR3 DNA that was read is TGCAGTGCTAGAGATCGGAGGGGCCAAGAGACC. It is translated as CSARDRRGQET. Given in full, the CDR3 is CSARDRRGQETQYF.

The CDR3 sequence: CASSHRQGQETQYF. The CDR3 bases that were read are TGTGCCAGCAGCCACAGACAGGGACAAGAGACG. The chain carries TRBV14 and TRBJ2-3; 7 nucleotides match TRBD1. The read ends 3 residues shy of where the CDR3 ends; the end is completed using the germline J gene. This CDR3 has 14 amino acids. Germline CDR1 SGHDN, CDR2 FVKESK.

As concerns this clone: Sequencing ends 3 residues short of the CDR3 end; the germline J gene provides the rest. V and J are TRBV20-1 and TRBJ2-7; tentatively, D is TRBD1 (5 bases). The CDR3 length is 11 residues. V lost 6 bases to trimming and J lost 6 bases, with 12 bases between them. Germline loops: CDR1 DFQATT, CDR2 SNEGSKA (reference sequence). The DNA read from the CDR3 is TGCAGTGCCACGTCAGGGTCCGAG. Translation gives CSATSGSE. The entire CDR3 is CSATSGSEQYF.

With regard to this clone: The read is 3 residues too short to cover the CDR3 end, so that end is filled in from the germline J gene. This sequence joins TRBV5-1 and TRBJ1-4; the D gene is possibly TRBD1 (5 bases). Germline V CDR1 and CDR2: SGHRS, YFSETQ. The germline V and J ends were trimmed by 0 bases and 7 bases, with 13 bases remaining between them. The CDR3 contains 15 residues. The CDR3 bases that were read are TGCGCCAGCAGCTTGGGTGCAGGGCGAGGTGAAAAA. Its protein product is CASSLGAGRGEK. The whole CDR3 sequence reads CASSLGAGRGEKLFF.

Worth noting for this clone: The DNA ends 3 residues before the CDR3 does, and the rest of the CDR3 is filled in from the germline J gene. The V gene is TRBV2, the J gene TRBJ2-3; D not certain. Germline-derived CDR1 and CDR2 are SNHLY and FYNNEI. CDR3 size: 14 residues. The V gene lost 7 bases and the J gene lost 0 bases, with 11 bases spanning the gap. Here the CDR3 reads CASNSGRSTDTQYF. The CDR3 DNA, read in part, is TGTGCCAGCAACTCGGGTAGGAGCACAGATACG.

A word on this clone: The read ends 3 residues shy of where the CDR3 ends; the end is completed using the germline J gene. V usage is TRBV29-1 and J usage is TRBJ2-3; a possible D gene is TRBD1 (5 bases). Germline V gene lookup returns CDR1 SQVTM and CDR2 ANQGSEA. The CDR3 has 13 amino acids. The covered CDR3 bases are TGCAGCGTTGAAGGGGGCAGTCAAGAGACG. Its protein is CSVEGGSQET. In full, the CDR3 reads CSVEGGSQETQYF.

Here the CDR3 reads CASSAGGIQETQYF. CDR3 DNA, as far as it was read: TGTGCCAGCAGTGCGGGGGGCATCCAAGAGACG. This chain links TRBV6-1 with TRBJ2-3; weak D call: TRBD2 (7 bases). With the read ending 3 residues before the CDR3 end, the germline J gene is used to fill in that end. The CDR3 runs to 14 residues. Germline CDR1 and CDR2: MNHNS and SASEGT.

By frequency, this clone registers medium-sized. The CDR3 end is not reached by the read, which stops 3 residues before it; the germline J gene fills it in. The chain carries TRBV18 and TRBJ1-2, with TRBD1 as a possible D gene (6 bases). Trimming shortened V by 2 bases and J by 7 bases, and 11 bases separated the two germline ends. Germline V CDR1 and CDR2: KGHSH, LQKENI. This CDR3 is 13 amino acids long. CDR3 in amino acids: CASSPRTASGYTF. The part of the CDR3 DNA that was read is TGTGCCAGCTCACCAAGGACAGCGTCTGGC.

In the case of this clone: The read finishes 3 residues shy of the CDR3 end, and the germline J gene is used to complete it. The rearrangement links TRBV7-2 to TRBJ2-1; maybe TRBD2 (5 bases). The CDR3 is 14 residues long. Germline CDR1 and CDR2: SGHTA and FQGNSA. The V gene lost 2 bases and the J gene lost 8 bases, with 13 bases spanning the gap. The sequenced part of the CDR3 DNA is TGTGCCAGCAGCTTAAGAGCCGGGCGGGATGAG. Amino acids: CASSLRAGRDE. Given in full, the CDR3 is CASSLRAGRDEQFF.

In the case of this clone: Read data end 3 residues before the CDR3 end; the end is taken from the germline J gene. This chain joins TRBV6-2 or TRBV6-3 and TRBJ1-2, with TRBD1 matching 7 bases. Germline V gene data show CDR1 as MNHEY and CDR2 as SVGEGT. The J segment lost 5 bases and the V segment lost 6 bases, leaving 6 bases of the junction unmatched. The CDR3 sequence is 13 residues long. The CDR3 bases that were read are TGTGCCAGCAGCAGGGACAGAGGTTATGGC. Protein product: CASSRDRGYG. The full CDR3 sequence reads CASSRDRGYGYTF.

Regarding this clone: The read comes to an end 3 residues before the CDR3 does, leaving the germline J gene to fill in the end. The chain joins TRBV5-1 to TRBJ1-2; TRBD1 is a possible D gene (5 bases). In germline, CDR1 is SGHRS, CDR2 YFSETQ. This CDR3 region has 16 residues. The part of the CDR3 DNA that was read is TGCGCCAGCAGCCTTTCTAGCGGGGGGAACCAAGAGACC. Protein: CASSLSSGGNQET. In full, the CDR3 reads CASSLSSGGNQETYTF.

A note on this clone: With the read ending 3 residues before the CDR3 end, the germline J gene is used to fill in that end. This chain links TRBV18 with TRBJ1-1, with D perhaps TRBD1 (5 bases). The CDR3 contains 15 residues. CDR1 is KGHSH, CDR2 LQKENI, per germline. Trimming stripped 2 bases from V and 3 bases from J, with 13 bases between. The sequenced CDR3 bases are TGTGCCAGCTCACCAGGGGCCACCACGGACACTGAA. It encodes CASSPGATTDTE. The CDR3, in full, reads CASSPGATTDTEAFF.

The CDR3: CASSYGDRGGGGNVLFF. Incomplete CDR3 DNA: TGTGCCAGCAGTTACGGGGACAGGGGCGGAGGCGGCAACGTG. This sequence joins TRBV6-2 or TRBV6-3 and TRBJ2-2, with 10 bases fitting TRBD1. The CDR3 end falls 3 residues outside the read, so it is completed with the germline J gene. This CDR3 region has 17 residues. Germline V gene sequence: CDR1 MNHEY, CDR2 SVGEGT.

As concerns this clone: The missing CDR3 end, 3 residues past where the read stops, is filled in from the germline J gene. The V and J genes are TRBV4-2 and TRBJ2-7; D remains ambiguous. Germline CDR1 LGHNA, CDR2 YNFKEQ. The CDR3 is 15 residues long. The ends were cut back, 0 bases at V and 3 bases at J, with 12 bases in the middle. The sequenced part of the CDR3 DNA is TGTGCCAGCAGCCAAGATCGAGACGGGTACTACGAG. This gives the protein CASSQDRDGYYE. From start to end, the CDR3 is CASSQDRDGYYEQYF.

The DNA read from the CDR3 is TGTGCCAGCAGCACTCAAGGACAGTTCTCTGAA. Amino acid sequence: CASSTQGQFSE. The CDR3 reads in full as CASSTQGQFSEAFF. This sequence joins TRBV7-8 and TRBJ1-1; possibly TRBD1 for D (6 bases). Sequencing ends 3 residues short of the CDR3 end; the germline J gene provides the rest. Between the trimmed V and J ends, which lost 5 bases and 6 bases, there was a span of 16 bases. Looked up from germline, CDR1 is SGHVS and CDR2 is FQNEAQ. CDR3 length equals 14 residues.

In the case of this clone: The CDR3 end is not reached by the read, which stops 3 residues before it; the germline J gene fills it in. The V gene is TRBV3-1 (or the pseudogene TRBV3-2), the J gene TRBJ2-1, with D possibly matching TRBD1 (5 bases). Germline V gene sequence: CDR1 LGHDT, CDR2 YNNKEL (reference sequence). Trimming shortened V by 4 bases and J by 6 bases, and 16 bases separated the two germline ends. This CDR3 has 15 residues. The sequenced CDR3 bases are TGTGCCAGCAGCCGTATAGACAGACCCACCAATGAG. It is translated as CASSRIDRPTNE. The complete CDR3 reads CASSRIDRPTNEQFF.